Following are 29 T cell receptor beta chains from one sample sequenced in a study of identical twins. TCRdb reprocessed the 5' RACE reads via MiXCR and lists one record per CDR3 protein. This sample has about 890,000 distinct CDR3 sequences, with roughly an eighth found just once. These records were also assigned to another study, of yellow fever vaccine responses in identical twins.

Specimen: PBMCs. The origin of the receptors is a woman younger than 35 in good health.

The chain combines TRBV12-1 with TRBJ2-5. TRBV12-1 is a documented pseudogene. The CDR3 runs to 15 residues. CDR3 sequence: CASKELFRYQETQYF. The CDR3 DNA reads TGTGCCAGCAAAGAGTTGTTCAGGTACCAAGAGACCCAGTACTTC.

V is TRBV28 and J is TRBJ2-7; 7 bases match TRBD1. Per germline, CDR1 MDHEN and CDR2 SYDVKM. This CDR3 contains 16 residues. V gave up 5 bases and J gave up 2 bases; unmatched junction bases: 12. CDR3 DNA sequence: TGTGCCAGCAGTCCCACCCCGACAGGGTTACCCTACGAGCAGTACTTC. This gives the protein CASSPTPTGLPYEQYF.

Many counts were recorded for this clonotype. The rearrangement uses TRBV5-1 and TRBJ2-3; 8 nucleotides match TRBD1. This CDR3 region has 16 residues. V lost 3 bases to trimming and J lost 1 base; unmatched junction nucleotides: 7. Per the germline V gene, CDR1 is SGHRS and CDR2 is YFSETQ. CDR3 nucleotide sequence: TGCGCCAGCAGCTCCAGGACAGGGTTGGGCACAGATACGCAGTATTTT. It encodes CASSSRTGLGTDTQYF.

The rearrangement joins TRBV5-1 to TRBJ2-5, with 8 bases identical to TRBD2. The germline V gene encodes CDR1 SGHRS and CDR2 YFSETQ. The ends lost 4 bases at V and 0 bases at J; junction bases unmatched: 5. This CDR3 spans 15 amino acids. The CDR3 coding sequence is TGCGCCAGCAGCCTACTAGCGGACCACCAAGAGACCCAGTACTTC. This codes for CASSLLADHQETQYF.

This clonotype was observed many times. The V gene is TRBV4-1, the J gene TRBJ2-3; 9 positions match TRBD2. The CDR3 runs 16 residues. V lost 0 bases, J lost 1 base, and 2 bases stayed unmatched. Germline CDR1 MGHRA, CDR2 YSYEKL. In DNA, the CDR3 is TGCGCCAGCAGCCAAGATCCTAGCGGGGGCACAGATACGCAGTATTTT. This codes for CASSQDPSGGTDTQYF.

This clonotype was seen ten or more times. V gene TRBV24-1 combines with J gene TRBJ2-1; D is ambiguous. The CDR3 contains 16 residues. The germline gives CDR1 KGHDR, CDR2 SFDVKD. With 0 bases removed from V and 6 bases from J, the gap between germline ends came to 14 bases. CDR3 in DNA: TGTGCCACCAGTGATTTGGACTTAGGCGGAACCAATGAGCAGTTCTTC. It specifies CATSDLDLGGTNEQFF.

The CDR3 loop reads CASSLTDRPYGYTF. CDR3 sequence (DNA): TGTGCCAGCAGCTTGACAGATCGACCCTATGGCTACACCTTC. The rearrangement uses TRBV5-5 and TRBJ1-2, with D uncertain. The germline V gene has CDR1 SGHKS and CDR2 YYEKEE (reference sequence). The germline V and J ends were trimmed by 1 base and 4 bases, with 11 bases remaining between them. The CDR3 consists of 14 residues.

The V gene is TRBV5-1, the J gene TRBJ2-1, with D possibly TRBD2 on 6 matching bases. V was pared by 0 bases and J by 4 bases, with 17 bases between. The CDR3 length is 17 residues. Germline V gene lookup returns CDR1 SGHRS and CDR2 YFSETQ. CDR3 region: CASSLDRGTHRYNEQFF. The DNA of the CDR3 is TGCGCCAGCAGCTTGGATCGGGGGACCCACCGATACAATGAGCAGTTCTTC.

This clonotype was observed a few times. The CDR3 DNA reads as TGTGCCAGCAGCCGGGACAGGCTTAATTCACCCCTCCACTTT. Translating it yields CASSRDRLNSPLHF. The chain uses TRBV3-1 and TRBJ1-6; 8 bases agree with TRBD1. Trimming at V came to 4 bases and at J to 6 bases, leaving 2 bases not matched to a gene. The CDR3 sequence is 14 residues long. Germline CDR1 and CDR2: LGHDT and YNNKEL (reference sequence).

This clonotype has a handful of counts. The chain has TRBV20-1 and TRBJ2-2; 11 nucleotides agree with TRBD1. The germline V gene encodes CDR1 DFQATT and CDR2 SNEGSKA (reference sequence). This CDR3 comprises 14 residues. V lost 4 bases to trimming and J lost 8 bases; unmatched junction nucleotides: 6. CDR3 loop: CSATGQGAWGELFF. CDR3 DNA: TGCAGTGCTACCGGACAGGGGGCTTGGGGGGAGCTGTTTTTT.

This clonotype was observed at least ten times. The chain combines TRBV6-1 with TRBJ2-7; the D is unclear. Germline CDR1 reads MNHNS; CDR2 reads SASEGT. The germline V and J ends were trimmed by 6 bases and 3 bases, with 12 bases remaining between them. The length of the CDR3 is 13 residues. The CDR3 reads CASRKTGYYEQYF. In DNA, the CDR3 is TGTGCCAGCAGGAAGACTGGGTACTACGAGCAGTACTTC.

The gene calls are TRBV25-1 and TRBJ2-7; D gene unclear. The V end was cut by 2 bases, the J end by 2 bases, with 16 bases between. The CDR3 runs 16 residues. Germline V gives CDR1 MGHDK, CDR2 SYGVNS. CDR3 sequence: CASSELLATQAYEQYV. In DNA, the CDR3 is TGTGCCAGCAGTGAACTGCTCGCGACTCAGGCCTACGAGCAGTACGTC.

This clonotype was picked up a small number of times. The rearrangement links TRBV7-9 to TRBJ2-1; TRBD2 matches at 7 bases. Unmatched junction bases numbered 7, after V lost 2 bases and J lost 6 bases. The CDR3 contains 15 residues. The germline V gene encodes CDR1 SEHNR and CDR2 FQNEAQ (reference sequence). CDR3 coding DNA: TGTGCCAGCAGCTTATCTAGCGGCAGATTCAATGAGCAGTTCTTC. Amino acid sequence: CASSLSSGRFNEQFF.

CDR3 DNA: TGTGCCAGTAGTCCACGGGAGGAAAAACTGTTTTTT. Translated: CASSPREEKLFF. The chain combines TRBV19 with TRBJ1-4; D gene unclear. Looked up from germline, CDR1 is LNHDA and CDR2 is SQIVND (reference sequence). Trimming pared 5 bases from V and 8 bases from J, leaving 9 bases between. This CDR3 contains 12 residues.

The V call is TRBV5-1, the J call TRBJ2-7, with 14 bases matching TRBD2. The V gene end was trimmed by 4 bases and the J gene end by 5 bases; junction bases not matched to a gene: 8. This CDR3 contains 16 residues. The germline V gene encodes CDR1 SGHRS and CDR2 YFSETQ. CDR3 coding DNA: TGCGCCAGCAGCCCGCGGGGACTAGCGGGGGAAGACGAGCAGTACGTC. Translation gives CASSPRGLAGEDEQYV.

Many counts were recorded for this clonotype. The genes are TRBV20-1 and TRBJ1-1, with D possibly matching TRBD1 (5 bases). Trimming took 6 bases from V and 0 from J, leaving 11 bases between them. There are 13 residues in the CDR3. The germline V gene has CDR1 DFQATT and CDR2 SNEGSKA (reference sequence). CDR3 DNA sequence: TGCAGTGCCCCTGGGGGGATGAACACTGAAGCTTTCTTT. This codes for CSAPGGMNTEAFF.

This clonotype turned up a few times. The genes are TRBV20-1 and TRBJ2-4; 13 nucleotides align to TRBD2. This CDR3 spans 20 amino acids. Germline CDR1 reads DFQATT; CDR2 reads SNEGSKA (reference sequence). With 2 bases clipped from V and 1 base from J, the junction kept 14 bases outside the gene matches. The CDR3 bases are TGCAGTGCTAGAAGTTACGGCACTAGCGGGGGGGATACTGCCAAAAACATTCAGTACTTC. Protein product: CSARSYGTSGGDTAKNIQYF.

The genes are TRBV19 and TRBJ2-1; no definite D call. Germline V CDR1 and CDR2: LNHDA, SQIVND (reference sequence). This CDR3 is 13 amino acids long. The V end lost 5 bases, the J end lost 7 bases, and 12 bases lay between the germline ends. The CDR3 DNA follows: TGTGCCAGTAGTCTAGGCCCTGGGAATGAGCAGTTCTTC. This translates into CASSLGPGNEQFF.

The chain recombines TRBV2 with TRBJ2-1, with 9 positions matching TRBD2. The V and J ends lost 4 bases and 4 bases, in that order; junction bases with no gene match: 14. CDR1 is SNHLY, CDR2 FYNNEI, per germline. There are 18 residues in the CDR3. The CDR3 sequence: CASSARIAGALGYNEQFF. The CDR3 DNA reads as TGTGCCAGCAGTGCTAGGATAGCGGGAGCTTTGGGGTACAATGAGCAGTTCTTC.

The J gene is TRBJ2-3, the V gene TRBV12-3 or TRBV12-4; TRBD1 aligns across 7 bases. J was trimmed by 2 bases and V by 7 bases; bases with no gene match: 12. CDR3 length equals 16 residues. Here the CDR3 DNA reads TGTGCCAGCACCCCTTACAGGGGTGGTGTCACAGATACGCAGTATTTT. Translating gives CASTPYRGGVTDTQYF.

The CDR3 DNA reads TGTGCCAGCAGCCTCTCTAGGGCCGGGACAGGGGGCTTGTCCTCCTACGAGCAGTACTTC. Translation: CASSLSRAGTGGLSSYEQYF. V is TRBV2 and J is TRBJ2-7, with 12 bases aligning to TRBD1. From germline, CDR1 is SNHLY and CDR2 FYNNEI. Unmatched junction bases numbered 18, after V lost 6 bases and J lost 0 bases. This CDR3 is built from 20 residues. Complete variable domain (other parts from reference TRBV2 and TRBJ2-7): EPEVTQTPSHQVTQMGQEVILRCVPISNHLYFYWYRQILGQKVEFLVSFYNNEISEKSEIFDDQFSVERPDGSNFTLKIRSTKLEDSAMYFCASSLSRAGTGGLSSYEQYFGPGTRLTVT.

Only a few counts were recorded for this clonotype. The rearrangement joins TRBV24-1 to TRBJ2-5; maybe TRBD1 (5 bases). Trimming pared 0 bases from V and 2 bases from J, leaving 9 bases between. In germline, CDR1 is KGHDR, CDR2 SFDVKD. The CDR3 is made up of 15 amino acids. This CDR3 is CATSDLFQGQETQYF. CDR3 sequence (DNA): TGTGCCACCAGTGATTTGTTCCAGGGACAAGAGACCCAGTACTTC.

This chain links TRBV20-1 with TRBJ2-1; 9 bases line up with TRBD2. Trimming cost V 2 bases and J 4 bases; bases outside gene matches: 9. Germline V gene sequence: CDR1 DFQATT, CDR2 SNEGSKA (reference sequence). The CDR3 length is 16 residues. This chain's CDR3 is CSARSTSGQLYNEQFF. In nucleotides, the CDR3 is TGCAGTGCTAGATCGACTAGCGGCCAACTTTACAATGAGCAGTTCTTC.

This clonotype was seen repeatedly, ten times or more. The chain links TRBV7-6 to TRBJ1-1; no definite D call. V dropped 5 bases and J dropped 5 bases, with 12 bases sitting between them. The germline CDR1 and CDR2 sequences are SGHVS and FNYEAQ. This CDR3 spans 13 amino acids. The CDR3: CASSRGLGTEAFF. In DNA, the CDR3 is TGTGCCAGCAGCCGCGGGCTGGGAACTGAAGCTTTCTTT.

Only a few counts were recorded for this clonotype. The chain carries TRBV7-9 and TRBJ2-3, with D possibly being TRBD2 (6 bases). The V end was cut by 7 bases, the J end by 0 bases, with 17 bases between. Germline CDR1 SEHNR, CDR2 FQNEAQ (reference sequence). The CDR3 covers 16 residues. This chain's CDR3 is CASIPPGTSSTDTQYF. CDR3 nucleotide sequence: TGTGCCAGCATCCCCCCGGGGACTTCTAGCACAGATACGCAGTATTTT. Combining the CDR3 with reference TRBV7-9 and TRBJ2-3 gives the whole variable domain DTGVSQNPRHKITKRGQNVTFRCDPISEHNRLYWYRQTLGQGPEFLTYFQNEAQLEKSRLLSDRFSAERPKGSFSTLEIQRTEQGDSAMYLCASIPPGTSSTDTQYFGPGTRLTVL.

This clonotype was counted at least ten times. The V gene is TRBV5-1, the J gene TRBJ2-3, with D possibly matching TRBD2 (5 bases). V shed 2 bases and J shed 4 bases, with 14 bases lying between them. The CDR3 sequence is 15 residues long. Germline V CDR1 and CDR2: SGHRS, YFSETQ. CDR3 DNA: TGCGCCAGCAGCTTATTGTTGGGGAGCGCAGATACGCAGTATTTT. Protein: CASSLLLGSADTQYF.

The rearrangement uses TRBV12-3 or TRBV12-4 and TRBJ2-2, with 9 bases identical to TRBD1. The CDR3 has 19 residues. Trimming took 6 bases from V and 4 from J; bases not matched to a gene: 18. Here the CDR3 DNA reads TGTGCCAGCAGCCATATGGGGGGATACGGGACAGGGCCCACCGGGGAGCTGTTTTTT. It yields the protein CASSHMGGYGTGPTGELFF.

V gene TRBV5-1 combines with J gene TRBJ2-3; no definite D call. Trimming left V 4 bases short and J 4 bases short, with 10 bases between. Germline CDR1 reads SGHRS; CDR2 reads YFSETQ. The CDR3 extends over 13 amino acids. The CDR3 region has the DNA TGCGCCAGCAGCAGCTTAGTCTCAGATACGCAGTATTTT. Translating it yields CASSSLVSDTQYF. Using reference TRBV5-1 and TRBJ2-3 for the parts outside the CDR3, the full variable domain is KAGVTQTPRYLIKTRGQQVTLSCSPISGHRSVSWYQQTPGQGLQFLFEYFSETQRNKGNFPGRFSGRQFSNSRSEMNVSTLELGDSALYLCASSSLVSDTQYFGPGTRLTVL.

The CDR3 DNA sequence: TGTGCCAGCAGTTTACAGGGGTCGGGGGAGCAGTACTTC. Amino acid sequence: CASSLQGSGEQYF. This chain links TRBV7-3 with TRBJ2-7, with 7 positions matching TRBD1. Trimming at V came to 6 bases and at J to 7 bases, leaving 9 bases not matched to a gene. The CDR3 has 13 amino acids. In germline, CDR1 is SGHTA, CDR2 FQGTGA. Filled out from reference TRBV7-3 and TRBJ2-7, the complete variable domain reads GAGVSQTPSNKVTEKGKYVELRCDPISGHTALYWYRQSLGQGPEFLIYFQGTGAADDSGLPNDRFFAVRPEGSVSTLKIQRTERGDSAVYLCASSLQGSGEQYFGPGTRLTVT.